What follows describes a single T cell receptor (beta chain). The antigen it binds to is not known. No base quality information exists; no much larger clone differs at one position. The data were taken from a study of T cells in tuberculosis (dated by TCRdb to 2017 to 2018). Describing the broader study: In the study, CD1B tetramers and high-throughput TCR immunosequencing were combined to characterize T cells specific for the mycobacterial lipid antigen glucose monomycolate (GMM). A South African clinical cohort compared IGRA-negative adolescents, IGRA-positive adolescents with latent tuberculosis and adults with active tuberculosis, ten per group. Overall results and qualifications from the work: Smaller mean NN-distances to GMM-specific TCRs were observed in active tuberculosis TCR-alpha repertoires than in IGRA-negative controls, suggesting clonal expansion of GMM-specific TCRs. Shorter CDR3-alpha lengths in active tuberculosis patients partly drove the smaller NN-distances, and the TCR-beta difference was not statistically significant. A classifier using the diverse GMM-specific repertoire reached 87% accuracy (AUROC approximately 0.9), compared with around 70% accuracy using GEM motif frequencies. Clinical samples were selected based on the availability of cryopreserved specimens, with adults included as active tuberculosis cases and adolescents included as controls.

The germline V gene (reference sequence) gives CDR1 as GTSNPN and CDR2 as SVGIG. Reading from cysteine to phenylalanine, the CDR3 counts 16 amino acids. The CDR3 DNA has 48 bases and is translated from base 1. TCR libraries were generated with the immunoSEQ multiplex PCR assay, using TCR-beta and/or TCR-alpha/delta assays for each sample. The amplified TCR libraries were sequenced using the Illumina high-throughput platform. In the paper's pipeline: Clustering and dimensionality reduction relied on pairwise TCRdist distances among GMM-specific receptors from T cells that were either sorted ex vivo or expanded in vitro. Each clinical repertoire was assigned a mean NN-distance score, defined as the average TCRdist to the nearest 10% of tetramer-positive reference sequences. To compute GEM TCR motif frequency, the fraction of unique TCRs matching known GEM sequences by V/J usage and CDR3 length was calculated. Linear discriminant analysis with leave-one-out cross-validation, implemented in scikit-learn, was used to classify active tuberculosis. TCRdb holds this immuneACCESS table with in-frame rearrangements only. Some clones are missing; in checked studies, unresolved V genes explain under half, and the rest has no known cause. The V and J calls and clone size are taken from that table; D and trimming were inferred from the DNA. The sample table contains 20,000 to 25,000 clones; only one count was recorded for roughly nine tenths of them. Clones ranked in the top ten supply roughly 14% of the sample.

At study entry, adolescents were screened for latent tuberculosis infection using a tuberculin skin test and the QuantiFERON-TB GOLD In-Tube IGRA. Immunosequencing was performed on unsorted cryopreserved PBMC and covered roughly 100,000 T cells per clinical donor on average. Eleven high schools in the Worcester region of the Western Cape, South Africa, served as enrollment sites for adolescents aged 12 to 18 years. Ten or so M. tuberculosis-infected adolescents and approximately ten uninfected adolescents were selected, with the two groups matched for age and sex. Adolescent PBMC were isolated from freshly drawn heparinized blood by density centrifugation and cryopreserved.

The sequenced sample was PBMCs. This sequence was found in a donor aged 10-29 years with latent tuberculosis or without tuberculosis infection. Rearrangement joined TRBV30 to TRBJ2-3, with TRBD2 matching 8 junction bases. The DNA reads as follows: TGTGCTTATGACTCGGAGCGGGGGAAGGGGACAGATACGCAGTATTTT. Its translation reads: CAYDSERGKGTDTQYF. Joined to the reference TRBV30 and TRBJ2-3 proteins, this CDR3 gives the full variable domain: SQTIHQWPATLVQPVGSPLSLECTVEGTSNPNLYWYRQAAGRGLQLLFYSVGIGQISSEVPQNLSASRPQDRQFILSSKKLLLSDSGFYLCAYDSERGKGTDTQYFGPGTRLTVL.